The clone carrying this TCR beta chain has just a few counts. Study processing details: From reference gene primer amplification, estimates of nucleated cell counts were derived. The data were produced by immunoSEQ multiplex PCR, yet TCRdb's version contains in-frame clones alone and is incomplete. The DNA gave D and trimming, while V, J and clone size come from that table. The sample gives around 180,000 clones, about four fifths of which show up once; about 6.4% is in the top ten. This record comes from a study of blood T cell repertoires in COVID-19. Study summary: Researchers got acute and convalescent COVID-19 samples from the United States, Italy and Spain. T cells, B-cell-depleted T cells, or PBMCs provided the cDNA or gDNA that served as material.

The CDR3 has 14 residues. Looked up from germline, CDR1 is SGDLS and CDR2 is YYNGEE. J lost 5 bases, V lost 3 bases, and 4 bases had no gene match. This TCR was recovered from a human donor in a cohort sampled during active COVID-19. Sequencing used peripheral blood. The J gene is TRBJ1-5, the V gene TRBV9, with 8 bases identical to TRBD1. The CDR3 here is CASSEGQGHQPQHF. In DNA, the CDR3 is TGTGCCAGCAGCGAAGGACAGGGCCATCAGCCCCAGCATTTT.